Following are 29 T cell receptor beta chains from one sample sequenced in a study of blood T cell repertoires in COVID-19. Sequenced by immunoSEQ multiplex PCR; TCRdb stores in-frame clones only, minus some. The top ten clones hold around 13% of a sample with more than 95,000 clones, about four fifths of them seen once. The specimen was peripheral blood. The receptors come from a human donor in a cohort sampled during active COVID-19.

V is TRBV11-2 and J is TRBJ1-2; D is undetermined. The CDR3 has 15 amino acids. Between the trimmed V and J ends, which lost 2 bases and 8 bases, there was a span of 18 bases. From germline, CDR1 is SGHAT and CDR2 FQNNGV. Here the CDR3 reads CASSLPAEGSRGYTF. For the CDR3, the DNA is TGTGCCAGCAGCTTACCGGCGGAAGGCTCTCGAGGCTACACCTTC.

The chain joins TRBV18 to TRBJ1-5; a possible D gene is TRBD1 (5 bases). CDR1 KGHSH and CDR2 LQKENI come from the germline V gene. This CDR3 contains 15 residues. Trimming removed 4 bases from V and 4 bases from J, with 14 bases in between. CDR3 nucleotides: TGTGCCAGCTCACTTGTGGGGGACTTAAATCAGCCCCAGCATTTT. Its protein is CASSLVGDLNQPQHF.

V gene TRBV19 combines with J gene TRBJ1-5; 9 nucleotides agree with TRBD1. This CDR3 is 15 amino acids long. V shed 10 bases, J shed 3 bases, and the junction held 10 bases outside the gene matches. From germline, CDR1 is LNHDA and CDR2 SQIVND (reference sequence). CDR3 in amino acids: CATSGQGNYNQPQHF. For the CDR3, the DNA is TGTGCCACCTCGGGACAGGGAAATTACAATCAGCCCCAGCATTTT.

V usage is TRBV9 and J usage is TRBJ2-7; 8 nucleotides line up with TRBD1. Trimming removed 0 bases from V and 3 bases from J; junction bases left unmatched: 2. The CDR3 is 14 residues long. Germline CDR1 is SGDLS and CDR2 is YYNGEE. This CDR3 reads CASSVGQGIYEQYF. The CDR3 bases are TGTGCCAGCAGCGTAGGACAGGGGATCTACGAGCAGTACTTC.

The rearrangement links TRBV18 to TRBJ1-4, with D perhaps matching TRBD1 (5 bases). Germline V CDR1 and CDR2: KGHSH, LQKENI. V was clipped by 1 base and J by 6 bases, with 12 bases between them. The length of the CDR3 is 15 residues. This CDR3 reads CASSPLRGGDEKLFF. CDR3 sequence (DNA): TGTGCCAGCTCACCACTCCGGGGGGGAGATGAAAAACTGTTTTTT.

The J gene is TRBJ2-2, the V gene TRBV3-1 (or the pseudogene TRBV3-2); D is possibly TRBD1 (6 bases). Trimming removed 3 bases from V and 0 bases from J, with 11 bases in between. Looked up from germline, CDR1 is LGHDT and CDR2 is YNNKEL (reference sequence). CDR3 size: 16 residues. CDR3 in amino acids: CASSQSGTTNTGELFF. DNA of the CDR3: TGTGCCAGCAGCCAGTCCGGGACAACGAACACCGGGGAGCTGTTTTTT.

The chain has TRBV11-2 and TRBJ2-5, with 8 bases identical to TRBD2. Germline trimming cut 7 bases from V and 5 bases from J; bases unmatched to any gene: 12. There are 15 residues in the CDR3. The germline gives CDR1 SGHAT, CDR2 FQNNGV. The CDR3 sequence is CASMGRGASMETQYF. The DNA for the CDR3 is TGTGCCAGCATGGGGCGGGGGGCCTCGATGGAGACCCAGTACTTC.

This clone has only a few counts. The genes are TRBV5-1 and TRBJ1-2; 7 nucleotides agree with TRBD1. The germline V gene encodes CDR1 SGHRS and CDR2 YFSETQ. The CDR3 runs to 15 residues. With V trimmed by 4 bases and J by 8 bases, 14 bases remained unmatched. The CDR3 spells CASSGSGTALLGYTF. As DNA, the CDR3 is TGCGCCAGCAGCGGATCCGGGACAGCTCTTTTAGGCTACACCTTC.

The CDR3 DNA is TGCGCCAGCAGCTTGGGGGGCGGGACAGTCATGAACACTGAAGCTTTCTTT. Amino acids: CASSLGGGTVMNTEAFF. The rearrangement joins TRBV5-1 to TRBJ1-1, with 7 bases aligning to TRBD1. The CDR3 loop spans 17 amino acids. CDR1 is SGHRS and CDR2 is YFSETQ in the germline V gene. V shed 0 bases, J shed 0 bases, and the junction held 8 bases outside the gene matches.

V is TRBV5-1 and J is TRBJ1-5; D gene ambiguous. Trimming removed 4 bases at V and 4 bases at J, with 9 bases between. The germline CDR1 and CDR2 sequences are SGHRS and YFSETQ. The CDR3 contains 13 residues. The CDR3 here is CASSPLPNQPQHF. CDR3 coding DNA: TGCGCCAGCAGCCCACTCCCGAATCAGCCCCAGCATTTT.

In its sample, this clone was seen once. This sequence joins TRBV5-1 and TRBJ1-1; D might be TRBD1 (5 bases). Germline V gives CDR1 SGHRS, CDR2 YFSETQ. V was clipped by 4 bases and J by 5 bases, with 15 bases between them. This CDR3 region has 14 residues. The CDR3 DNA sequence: TGCGCCAGCAGCACCGGGACTGCGGCTACTGAAGCTTTCTTT. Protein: CASSTGTAATEAFF.

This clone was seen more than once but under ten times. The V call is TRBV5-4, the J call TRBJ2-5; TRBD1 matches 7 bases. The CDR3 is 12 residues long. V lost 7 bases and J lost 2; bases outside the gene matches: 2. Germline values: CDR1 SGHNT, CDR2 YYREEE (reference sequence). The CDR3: CASGQEQETQYF. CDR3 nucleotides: TGTGCCAGCGGACAGGAGCAAGAGACCCAGTACTTC. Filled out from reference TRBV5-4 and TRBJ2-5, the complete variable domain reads ETGVTQSPTHLIKTRGQQVTLRCSSQSGHNTVSWYQQALGQGPQFIFQYYREEENGRGNFPPRFSGLQFPNYSSELNVNALELDDSALYLCASGQEQETQYFGPGTRLLVL.

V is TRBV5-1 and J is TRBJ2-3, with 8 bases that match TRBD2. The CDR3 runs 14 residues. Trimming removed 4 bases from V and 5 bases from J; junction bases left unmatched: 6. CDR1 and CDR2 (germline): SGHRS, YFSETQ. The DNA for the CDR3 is TGCGCCAGCAGCCCGGGCGGGGGGCAAGATACGCAGTATTTT. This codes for CASSPGGGQDTQYF.

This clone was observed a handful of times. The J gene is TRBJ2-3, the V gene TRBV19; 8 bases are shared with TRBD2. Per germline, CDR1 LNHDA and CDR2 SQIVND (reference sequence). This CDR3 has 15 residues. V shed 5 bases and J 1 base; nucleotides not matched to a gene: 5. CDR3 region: CASSPAGVRTDTQYF. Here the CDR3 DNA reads TGTGCCAGTAGTCCAGCGGGGGTCCGCACAGATACGCAGTATTTT.

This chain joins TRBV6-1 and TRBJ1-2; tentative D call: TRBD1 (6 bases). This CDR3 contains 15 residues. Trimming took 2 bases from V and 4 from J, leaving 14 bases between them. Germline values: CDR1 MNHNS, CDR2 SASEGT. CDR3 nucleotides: TGTGCCAGCAGTGAACGGACAGCCGACCGCTATGGCTACACCTTC. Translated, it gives CASSERTADRYGYTF.

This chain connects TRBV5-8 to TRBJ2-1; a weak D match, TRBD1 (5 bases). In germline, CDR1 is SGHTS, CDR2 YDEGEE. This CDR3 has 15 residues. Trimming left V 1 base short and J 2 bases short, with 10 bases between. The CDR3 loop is CASSLRGMAYNEQFF. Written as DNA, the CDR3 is TGTGCCAGCAGCTTGAGGGGTATGGCCTACAATGAGCAGTTCTTC.

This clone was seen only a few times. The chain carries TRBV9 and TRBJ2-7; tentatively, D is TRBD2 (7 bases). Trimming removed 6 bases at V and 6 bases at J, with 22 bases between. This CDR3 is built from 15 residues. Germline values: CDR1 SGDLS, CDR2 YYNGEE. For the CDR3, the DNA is TGTGCCAGCACCAGGGACTACCTAGGGGGGTCCGAGCAGTACTTC. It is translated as CASTRDYLGGSEQYF.

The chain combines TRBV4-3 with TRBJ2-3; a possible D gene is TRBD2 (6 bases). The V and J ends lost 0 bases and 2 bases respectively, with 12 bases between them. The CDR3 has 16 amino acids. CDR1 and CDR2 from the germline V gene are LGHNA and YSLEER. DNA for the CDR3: TGCGCCAGCAGCCAAGATCGCGGAGGGGTCACAGATACGCAGTATTTT. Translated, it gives CASSQDRGGVTDTQYF.

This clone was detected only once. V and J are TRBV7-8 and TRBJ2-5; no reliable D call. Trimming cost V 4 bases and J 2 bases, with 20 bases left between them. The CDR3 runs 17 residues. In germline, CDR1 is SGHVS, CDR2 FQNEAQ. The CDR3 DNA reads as TGTGCCAGCAGCTACAAGATTATGGCTAGTGGGCAAGAGACCCAGTACTTC. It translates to CASSYKIMASGQETQYF.

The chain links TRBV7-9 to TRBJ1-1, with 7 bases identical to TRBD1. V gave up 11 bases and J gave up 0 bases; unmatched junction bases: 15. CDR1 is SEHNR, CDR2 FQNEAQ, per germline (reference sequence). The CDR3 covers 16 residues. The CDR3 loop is CASQTGGGSLNTEAFF. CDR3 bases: TGTGCCTCACAAACCGGAGGGGGCAGCTTGAACACTGAAGCTTTCTTT.

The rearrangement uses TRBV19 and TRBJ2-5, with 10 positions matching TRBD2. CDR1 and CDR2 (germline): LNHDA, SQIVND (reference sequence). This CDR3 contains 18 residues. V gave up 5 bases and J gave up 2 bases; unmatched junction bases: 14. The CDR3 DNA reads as TGTGCCAGTAGTCTCCGGGTAGCGGGGGGCCCTAGTCAAGAGACCCAGTACTTC. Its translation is CASSLRVAGGPSQETQYF.

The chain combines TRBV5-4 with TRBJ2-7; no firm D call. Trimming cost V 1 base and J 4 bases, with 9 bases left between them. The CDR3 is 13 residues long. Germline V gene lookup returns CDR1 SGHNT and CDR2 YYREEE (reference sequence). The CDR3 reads CASSLRGTYEQYF. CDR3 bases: TGTGCCAGCAGCTTGAGAGGAACTTACGAGCAGTACTTC.

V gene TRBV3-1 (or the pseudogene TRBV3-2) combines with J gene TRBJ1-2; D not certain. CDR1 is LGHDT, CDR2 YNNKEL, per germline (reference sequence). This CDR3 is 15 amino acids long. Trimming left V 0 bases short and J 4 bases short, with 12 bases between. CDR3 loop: CASSQEGGEIYGYTF. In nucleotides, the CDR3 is TGTGCCAGCAGCCAAGAAGGTGGAGAAATCTATGGCTACACCTTC.

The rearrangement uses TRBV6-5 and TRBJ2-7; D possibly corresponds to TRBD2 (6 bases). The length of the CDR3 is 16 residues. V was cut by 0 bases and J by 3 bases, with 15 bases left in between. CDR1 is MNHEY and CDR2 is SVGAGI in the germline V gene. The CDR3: CASSYSLFGGIYEQYF. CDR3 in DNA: TGTGCCAGCAGTTACTCGCTATTTGGGGGGATCTACGAGCAGTACTTC.

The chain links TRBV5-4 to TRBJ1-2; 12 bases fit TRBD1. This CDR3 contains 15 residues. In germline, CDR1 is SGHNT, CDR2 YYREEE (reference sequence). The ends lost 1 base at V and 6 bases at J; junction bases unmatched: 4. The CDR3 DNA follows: TGTGCCAGCAGCTTGCCGGGGACAGGGGGCCATGGCTACACCTTC. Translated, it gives CASSLPGTGGHGYTF.

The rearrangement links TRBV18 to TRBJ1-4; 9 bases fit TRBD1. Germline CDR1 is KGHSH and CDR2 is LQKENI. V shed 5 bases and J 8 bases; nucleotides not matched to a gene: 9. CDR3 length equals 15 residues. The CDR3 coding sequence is TGTGCCAGCTCATCGGGGACAGGGCTGGGCGAAAAACTGTTTTTT. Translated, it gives CASSSGTGLGEKLFF.

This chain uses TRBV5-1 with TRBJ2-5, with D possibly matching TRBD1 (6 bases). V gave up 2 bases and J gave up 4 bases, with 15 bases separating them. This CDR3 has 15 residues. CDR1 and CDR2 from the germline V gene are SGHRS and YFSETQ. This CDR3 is CASSFSGAGRETQYF. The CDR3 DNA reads TGCGCCAGCAGCTTCTCAGGGGCAGGGAGAGAGACCCAGTACTTC.

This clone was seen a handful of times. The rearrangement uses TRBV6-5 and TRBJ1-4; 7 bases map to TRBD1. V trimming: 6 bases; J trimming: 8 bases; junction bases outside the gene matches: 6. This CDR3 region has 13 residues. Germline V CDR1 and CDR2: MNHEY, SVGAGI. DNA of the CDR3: TGTGCCAGCAGACAGGGGAAATACGAAAAACTGTTTTTT. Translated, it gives CASRQGKYEKLFF.

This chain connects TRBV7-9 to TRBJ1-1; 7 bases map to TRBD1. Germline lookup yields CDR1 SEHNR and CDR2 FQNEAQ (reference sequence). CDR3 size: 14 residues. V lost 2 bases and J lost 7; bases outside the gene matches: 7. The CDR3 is CASSLTGDSLEAFF. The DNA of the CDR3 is TGTGCCAGCAGCTTAACCGGGGACAGCCTTGAAGCTTTCTTT.